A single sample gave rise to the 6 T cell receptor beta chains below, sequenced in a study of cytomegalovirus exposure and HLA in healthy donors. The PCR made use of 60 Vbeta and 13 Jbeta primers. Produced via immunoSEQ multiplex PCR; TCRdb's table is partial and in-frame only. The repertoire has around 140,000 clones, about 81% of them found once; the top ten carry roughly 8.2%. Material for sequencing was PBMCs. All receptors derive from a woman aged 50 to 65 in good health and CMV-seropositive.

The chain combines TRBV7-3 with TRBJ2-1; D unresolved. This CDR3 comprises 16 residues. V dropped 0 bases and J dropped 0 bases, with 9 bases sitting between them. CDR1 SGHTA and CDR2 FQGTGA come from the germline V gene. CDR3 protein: CASSLTIASSYNEQFF. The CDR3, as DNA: TGTGCCAGCAGCTTAACCATAGCAAGCTCCTACAATGAGCAGTTCTTC.

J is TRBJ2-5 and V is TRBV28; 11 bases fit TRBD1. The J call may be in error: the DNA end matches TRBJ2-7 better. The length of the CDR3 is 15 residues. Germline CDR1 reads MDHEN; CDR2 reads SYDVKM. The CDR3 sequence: CASSSGQGDYYEQYF. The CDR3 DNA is TGTGCCAGCAGTTCGGGACAGGGGGACTACTACGAGCAGTACTTC.

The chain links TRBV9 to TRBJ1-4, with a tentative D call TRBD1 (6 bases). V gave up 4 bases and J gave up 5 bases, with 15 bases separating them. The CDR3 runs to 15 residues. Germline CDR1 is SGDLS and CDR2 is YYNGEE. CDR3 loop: CASSTSTGSNEKLFF. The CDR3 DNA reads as TGTGCCAGCAGCACCTCGACAGGTTCCAATGAAAAACTGTTTTTT.

The CDR3 region has the DNA TGTGCCAGCAGCTTGGGACTAGCGGGAGGGCTCTACGAGCAGTACTTC. It is translated as CASSLGLAGGLYEQYF. The chain is built from TRBV5-8 and TRBJ2-7; 14 bases agree with TRBD2. CDR3 length equals 16 residues. The junction had 2 bases not matched to a gene; V was cut back by 0 bases and J by 3 bases. The germline CDR1 and CDR2 sequences are SGHTS and YDEGEE.

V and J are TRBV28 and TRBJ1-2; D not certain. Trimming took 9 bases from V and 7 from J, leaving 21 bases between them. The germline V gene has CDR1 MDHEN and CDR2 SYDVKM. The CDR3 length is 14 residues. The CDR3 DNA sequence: TGTGCCAGTGTCCCGGGAGGGTCGGATGGTGGCTACACCTTC. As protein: CASVPGGSDGGYTF.

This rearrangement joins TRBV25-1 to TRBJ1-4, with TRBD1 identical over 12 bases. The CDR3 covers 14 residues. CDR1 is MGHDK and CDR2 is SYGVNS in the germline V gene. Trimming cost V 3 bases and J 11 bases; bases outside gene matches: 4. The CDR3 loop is CASSDSGTGGKLFF. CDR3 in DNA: TGTGCCAGCAGTGACTCCGGGACAGGGGGCAAACTGTTTTTT.